The rows below give T cell receptor beta chains drawn from one sample of a study of early T cells in non-severe SARS-CoV-2 infection. TCRdb redid the calling of the 5' RACE reads with MiXCR, one entry per CDR3 protein. Of fewer than 120,000 distinct CDR3 sequences detected, 10% to 15% appear once; the ten largest clones hold 3.5% to 4%. Sequenced material: whole blood, taken at baseline. The receptors shown here come from an adult who was a healthcare worker with PCR-confirmed SARS-CoV-2 infection or an uninfected control (not recorded which). Each CDR3 is given with its conserved first and last residue. Fields, in order: V gene, J gene, clone size, D gene, CDR3 protein, CDR3 DNA. D genes are given only for firm matches. Clone sizes are given selectively: once, few, many, or a class where the clone is expanded.

V gene: TRBV9
J gene: TRBJ2-7
clone size: few
D gene: TRBD1
CDR3 protein: CASSVTGVSYEQYF
CDR3 DNA: TGTGCCAGCAGCGTGACAGGGGTGTCGTACGAGCAGTACTTC

V gene: TRBV12-3/TRBV12-4
J gene: TRBJ1-1
clone size: -
D gene: TRBD1
CDR3 protein: CASRTGTGTTEAFF
CDR3 DNA: TGTGCCAGCAGGACCGGGACAGGTACGACTGAAGCTTTCTTT

V gene: TRBV14
J gene: TRBJ1-2
clone size: few
D gene: -
CDR3 protein: CASSQVFGTDNYGYTF
CDR3 DNA: TGTGCCAGCAGCCAAGTTTTCGGGACCGATAACTATGGCTACACCTTC

V gene: TRBV28
J gene: TRBJ2-3
clone size: -
D gene: -
CDR3 protein: CAVHHDRRTDTQYF
CDR3 DNA: TGTGCCGTCCACCATGACCGGAGGACAGATACGCAGTATTTT

V gene: TRBV7-3
J gene: TRBJ1-1
clone size: few
D gene: -
CDR3 protein: CASSFSPGVSEAFF
CDR3 DNA: TGTGCCAGCAGCTTTAGCCCAGGGGTATCTGAAGCTTTCTTT

V gene: TRBV12-5
J gene: TRBJ1-2
clone size: -
D gene: -
CDR3 protein: CASGPLAGYYGYTF
CDR3 DNA: TGTGCTAGTGGTCCCCTGGCCGGGTACTATGGCTACACCTTC

V gene: TRBV5-1
J gene: TRBJ1-2
clone size: few
D gene: -
CDR3 protein: CASSFSGNGYTF
CDR3 DNA: TGCGCCAGCAGCTTCTCAGGGAATGGCTACACCTTC

V gene: TRBV27
J gene: TRBJ2-7
clone size: many
D gene: -
CDR3 protein: CASSLGDRQYF
CDR3 DNA: TGTGCCAGCAGTTTAGGGGATAGGCAGTACTTC

V gene: TRBV10-3
J gene: TRBJ2-7
clone size: few
D gene: -
CDR3 protein: CAISDPNQGRHEQYF
CDR3 DNA: TGTGCCATCAGTGACCCTAACCAGGGACGTCACGAGCAGTACTTC

V gene: TRBV9
J gene: TRBJ2-3
clone size: -
D gene: -
CDR3 protein: CASSQVGGLTSTDTQYF
CDR3 DNA: TGTGCCAGCAGCCAGGTCGGGGGATTGACTAGCACAGATACGCAGTATTTT

V gene: TRBV29-1
J gene: TRBJ2-7
clone size: many
D gene: -
CDR3 protein: CSVSLTGVYEQYF
CDR3 DNA: TGCAGCGTTTCCCTGACAGGCGTCTACGAGCAGTACTTC

V gene: TRBV20-1
J gene: TRBJ2-7
clone size: -
D gene: TRBD1
CDR3 protein: CSAGTGFSYEQYF
CDR3 DNA: TGCAGTGCCGGGACAGGATTTTCCTACGAGCAGTACTTC

V gene: TRBV5-1
J gene: TRBJ1-2
clone size: -
D gene: -
CDR3 protein: CASSLDGKGYTF
CDR3 DNA: TGCGCCAGCAGCTTAGATGGAAAGGGCTACACCTTC

V gene: TRBV7-2
J gene: TRBJ2-7
clone size: -
D gene: -
CDR3 protein: CASSLAGYSYEQYF
CDR3 DNA: TGTGCCAGCAGCTTGGCGGGGTATTCCTACGAGCAGTACTTC

V gene: TRBV4-1
J gene: TRBJ1-1
clone size: few
D gene: -
CDR3 protein: CASSPPSGRWDTEAFF
CDR3 DNA: TGCGCCAGCAGCCCGCCTTCCGGGCGTTGGGACACTGAAGCTTTCTTT

V gene: TRBV20-1
J gene: TRBJ1-1
clone size: -
D gene: TRBD1
CDR3 protein: CSASRDRGFTEAFF
CDR3 DNA: TGCAGTGCTAGTCGGGACAGGGGGTTCACTGAAGCTTTCTTT

V gene: TRBV10-3
J gene: TRBJ2-7
clone size: -
D gene: -
CDR3 protein: CAISVGGWEQYF
CDR3 DNA: TGTGCCATCAGTGTCGGGGGCTGGGAGCAGTACTTC

V gene: TRBV29-1
J gene: TRBJ1-2
clone size: -
D gene: -
CDR3 protein: CSAPSGGQGSYGYTF
CDR3 DNA: TGCAGCGCCCCCTCCGGCGGGCAGGGGAGCTATGGCTACACCTTC

V gene: TRBV4-1
J gene: TRBJ2-2
clone size: few
D gene: -
CDR3 protein: CASSPGHRWWFSHLLTGELFF
CDR3 DNA: TGCGCCAGCAGCCCGGGTCATCGGTGGTGGTTCTCACATCTTCTCACCGGGGAGCTGTTTTTT

V gene: TRBV6-4
J gene: TRBJ2-1
clone size: many
D gene: -
CDR3 protein: CASSKDYTYNEQFF
CDR3 DNA: TGTGCCAGCAGCAAGGACTACACCTACAATGAGCAGTTCTTC

V gene: TRBV3-1
J gene: TRBJ1-1
clone size: few
D gene: -
CDR3 protein: CASSHRDTNTEAFF
CDR3 DNA: TGTGCCAGCAGCCATCGGGACACGAACACTGAAGCTTTCTTT

V gene: TRBV30
J gene: TRBJ1-1
clone size: -
D gene: -
CDR3 protein: CAWTPVNTEAFF
CDR3 DNA: TGTGCCTGGACCCCAGTGAACACTGAAGCTTTCTTT

V gene: TRBV13
J gene: TRBJ2-1
clone size: many
D gene: TRBD2
CDR3 protein: CASSLSNPYAGVTYNEQFF
CDR3 DNA: TGTGCCAGCAGCTTAAGCAACCCTTACGCGGGAGTTACCTACAATGAGCAGTTCTTC

V gene: TRBV4-1
J gene: TRBJ1-4
clone size: -
D gene: -
CDR3 protein: CASSLTGTVVEKLFF
CDR3 DNA: TGCGCCAGCAGCTTAACCGGGACGGTGGTTGAAAAACTGTTTTTT

V gene: TRBV6-1
J gene: TRBJ2-7
clone size: -
D gene: -
CDR3 protein: CASTDGYEQYF
CDR3 DNA: TGTGCCAGCACGGACGGTTACGAGCAGTACTTC

V gene: TRBV2
J gene: TRBJ2-3
clone size: -
D gene: -
CDR3 protein: CASASPDTQYF
CDR3 DNA: TGTGCCAGCGCCTCCCCAGATACGCAGTATTTT

V gene: TRBV5-1
J gene: TRBJ2-3
clone size: -
D gene: -
CDR3 protein: CASSPARDTRDTQYF
CDR3 DNA: TGCGCCAGCAGCCCGGCCCGGGACACTAGGGATACGCAGTATTTT

V gene: TRBV2
J gene: TRBJ1-1
clone size: -
D gene: TRBD1
CDR3 protein: CASRSQGASTEAFF
CDR3 DNA: TGTGCCAGCAGGAGCCAGGGGGCAAGCACTGAAGCTTTCTTT

V gene: TRBV2
J gene: TRBJ1-6
clone size: few
D gene: TRBD1
CDR3 protein: CASSEIDRARSPLHF
CDR3 DNA: TGTGCCAGCAGTGAAATAGACAGGGCCAGATCACCCCTCCACTTT

V gene: TRBV12-3/TRBV12-4
J gene: TRBJ1-1
clone size: many
D gene: -
CDR3 protein: CASSPRTEAFF
CDR3 DNA: TGTGCCAGCAGTCCACGGACTGAAGCTTTCTTT

V gene: TRBV5-5
J gene: TRBJ1-6
clone size: -
D gene: -
CDR3 protein: CASSLEPLGYSTGHSPLHF
CDR3 DNA: TGTGCCAGCAGCTTGGAGCCCCTCGGGTACTCCACGGGGCATTCACCCCTCCACTTT

V gene: TRBV6-2/TRBV6-3
J gene: TRBJ2-3
clone size: few
D gene: TRBD1
CDR3 protein: CASSLDRGVDTQYF
CDR3 DNA: TGTGCCAGCAGTCTAGACAGGGGCGTGGATACGCAGTATTTT

V gene: TRBV2
J gene: TRBJ2-2
clone size: few
D gene: -
CDR3 protein: CASSEDVGELFF
CDR3 DNA: TGTGCCAGCAGTGAGGACGTCGGGGAGCTGTTTTTT

V gene: TRBV6-1
J gene: TRBJ2-3
clone size: -
D gene: -
CDR3 protein: CASSGEREPSTDTQYF
CDR3 DNA: TGTGCCAGCAGTGGAGAAAGGGAGCCTAGCACAGATACGCAGTATTTT

V gene: TRBV3-1
J gene: TRBJ1-1
clone size: many
D gene: -
CDR3 protein: CASSPREEGTEAFF
CDR3 DNA: TGTGCCAGCAGTCCCAGAGAAGAGGGGACTGAAGCTTTCTTT

V gene: TRBV4-2
J gene: TRBJ2-1
clone size: -
D gene: -
CDR3 protein: CASSQEPGPREQFF
CDR3 DNA: TGTGCCAGCAGCCAAGAACCCGGGCCCAGGGAGCAGTTCTTC

V gene: TRBV4-1
J gene: TRBJ2-1
clone size: few
D gene: -
CDR3 protein: CASSQVSTHSYNEQFF
CDR3 DNA: TGCGCCAGCAGCCAAGTCTCGACTCATTCCTACAATGAGCAGTTCTTC

V gene: TRBV12-3/TRBV12-4
J gene: TRBJ2-2
clone size: many
D gene: -
CDR3 protein: CASSLGTASFSDTAELFF
CDR3 DNA: TGTGCCAGCAGTTTAGGCACGGCATCGTTCTCCGACACGGCAGAGCTGTTTTTT

V gene: TRBV5-6
J gene: TRBJ1-2
clone size: many
D gene: TRBD1
CDR3 protein: CASSLGQLTNYGYTF
CDR3 DNA: TGTGCCAGCAGTTTGGGACAGTTGACTAACTATGGCTACACCTTC

V gene: TRBV2
J gene: TRBJ2-2
clone size: -
D gene: -
CDR3 protein: CASTRSGELFF
CDR3 DNA: TGTGCCAGCACTAGGAGCGGGGAGCTGTTTTTT

V gene: TRBV7-7
J gene: TRBJ2-5
clone size: -
D gene: -
CDR3 protein: CASSLQGSETQYF
CDR3 DNA: TGTGCTAGCAGCTTACAAGGGTCAGAGACCCAGTACTTC

V gene: TRBV18
J gene: TRBJ1-2
clone size: many
D gene: TRBD1
CDR3 protein: CASSETGGDYGYTF
CDR3 DNA: TGTGCCAGCTCAGAGACAGGGGGCGACTATGGCTACACCTTC

V gene: TRBV5-6
J gene: TRBJ2-3
clone size: -
D gene: -
CDR3 protein: CASSLWVGSTDTQYF
CDR3 DNA: TGTGCCAGCAGCTTGTGGGTAGGAAGCACAGATACGCAGTATTTT

V gene: TRBV6-4
J gene: TRBJ2-7
clone size: -
D gene: TRBD2
CDR3 protein: CASSEQSGGGEQYF
CDR3 DNA: TGTGCCAGCAGCGAACAGTCAGGCGGGGGCGAGCAGTACTTC

V gene: TRBV23-1
J gene: TRBJ2-1
clone size: few
D gene: TRBD1
CDR3 protein: CASSQPQGAPYNEQFF
CDR3 DNA: TGCGCCAGCAGTCAACCCCAGGGGGCACCCTACAATGAGCAGTTCTTC

V gene: TRBV20-1
J gene: TRBJ2-1
clone size: -
D gene: -
CDR3 protein: CSARESGRNEQFF
CDR3 DNA: TGCAGTGCTAGAGAGAGCGGGCGAAATGAGCAGTTCTTC

V gene: TRBV28
J gene: TRBJ2-3
clone size: -
D gene: -
CDR3 protein: CASSLEGEAQYF
CDR3 DNA: TGTGCCAGCAGTTTAGAAGGGGAGGCGCAGTATTTT

V gene: TRBV10-1
J gene: TRBJ2-7
clone size: few
D gene: TRBD2
CDR3 protein: CASSASGLVEQYF
CDR3 DNA: TGCGCCAGCAGTGCGTCGGGACTAGTCGAGCAGTACTTC

V gene: TRBV9
J gene: TRBJ1-2
clone size: many
D gene: -
CDR3 protein: CASSVSGTPENSYGYTF
CDR3 DNA: TGTGCCAGCAGCGTATCGGGGACACCCGAAAATAGCTATGGCTACACCTTC

V gene: TRBV2
J gene: TRBJ1-4
clone size: many
D gene: -
CDR3 protein: CASSPDRRTNEKLFF
CDR3 DNA: TGTGCCAGCAGTCCCGACCGGAGAACTAATGAAAAACTGTTTTTT

V gene: TRBV7-4
J gene: TRBJ2-1
clone size: -
D gene: -
CDR3 protein: CASSRTRAVYNEQFF
CDR3 DNA: TGTGCCAGCAGCCGAACTCGAGCTGTCTACAATGAGCAGTTCTTC

V gene: TRBV28
J gene: TRBJ2-7
clone size: -
D gene: TRBD2
CDR3 protein: CASGRLAGTPGGEQYF
CDR3 DNA: TGTGCCAGCGGTCGACTAGCGGGAACCCCCGGCGGCGAGCAGTACTTC